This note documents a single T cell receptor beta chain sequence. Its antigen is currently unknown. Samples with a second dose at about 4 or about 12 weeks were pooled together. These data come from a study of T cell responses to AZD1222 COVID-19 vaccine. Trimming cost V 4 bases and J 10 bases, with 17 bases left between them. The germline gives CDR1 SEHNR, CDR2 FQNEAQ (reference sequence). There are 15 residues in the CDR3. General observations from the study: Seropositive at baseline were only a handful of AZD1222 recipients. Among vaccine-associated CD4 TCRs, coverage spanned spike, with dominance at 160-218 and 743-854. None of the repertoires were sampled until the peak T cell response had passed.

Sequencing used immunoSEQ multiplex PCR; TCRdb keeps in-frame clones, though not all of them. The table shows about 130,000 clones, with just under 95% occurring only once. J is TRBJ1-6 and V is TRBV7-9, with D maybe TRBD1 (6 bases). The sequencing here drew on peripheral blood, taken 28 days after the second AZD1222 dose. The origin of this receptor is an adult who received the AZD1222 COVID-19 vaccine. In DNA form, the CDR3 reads TGTGCCAGCAGCTCTCGGGACATTATACAGTCACCCCTCCACTTT. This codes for CASSSRDIIQSPLHF. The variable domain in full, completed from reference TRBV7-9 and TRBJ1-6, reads DTGVSQNPRHKITKRGQNVTFRCDPISEHNRLYWYRQTLGQGPEFLTYFQNEAQLEKSRLLSDRFSAERPKGSFSTLEIQRTEQGDSAMYLCASSSRDIIQSPLHFGNGTRLTVT.